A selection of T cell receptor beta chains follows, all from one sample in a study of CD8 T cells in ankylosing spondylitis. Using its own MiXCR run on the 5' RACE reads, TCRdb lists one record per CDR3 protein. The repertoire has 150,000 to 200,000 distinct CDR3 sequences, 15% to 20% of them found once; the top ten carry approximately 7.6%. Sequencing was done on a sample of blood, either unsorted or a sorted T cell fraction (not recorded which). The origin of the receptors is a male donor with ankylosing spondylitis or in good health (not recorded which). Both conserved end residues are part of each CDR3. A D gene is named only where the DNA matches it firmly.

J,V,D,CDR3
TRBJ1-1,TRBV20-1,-,CSAMDRGLTAFF
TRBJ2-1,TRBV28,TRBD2,CASRDIAGVSYNEQFF
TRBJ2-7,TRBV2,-,CASKASHPSYEQYF
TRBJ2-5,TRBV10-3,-,CAISDGRETQYF
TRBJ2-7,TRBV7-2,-,CASSPKSSTYEQYF
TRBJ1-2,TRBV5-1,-,CASSFIVDSHGYTF
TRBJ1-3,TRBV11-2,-,CASSSRPSSGNTIYF
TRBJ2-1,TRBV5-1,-,CASSLGGRSPYNEQFF
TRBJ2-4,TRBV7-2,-,CASSLNGEPRDF
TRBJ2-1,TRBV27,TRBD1,CASSRGYGTGNEQFF
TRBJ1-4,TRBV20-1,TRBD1,CSARGDREPNEKLFF
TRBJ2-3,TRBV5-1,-,CASSLALAPGDTQYF
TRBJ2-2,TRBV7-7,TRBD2,CASSWSRTSGFTGELFF
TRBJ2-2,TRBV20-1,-,CSARDPATGELFF
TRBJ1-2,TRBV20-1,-,CSAQEGQGHGYTF
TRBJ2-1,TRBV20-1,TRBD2,CSAAETTSGHNEQFF
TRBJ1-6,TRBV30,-,CAWSVVLAVFGNNSPLHF
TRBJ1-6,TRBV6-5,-,CASSYSLNRNSPLHF
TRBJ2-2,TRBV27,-,CASASEPPYRGTGELFF
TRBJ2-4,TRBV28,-,CASHTRVVAKNIQYF
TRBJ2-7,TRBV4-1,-,CASSQEQGPYEQYF
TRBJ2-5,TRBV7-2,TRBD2,CASSPRTSGRGETQYF
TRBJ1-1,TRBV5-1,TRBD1,CASSPGQGAVDTEAFF
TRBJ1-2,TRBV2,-,CASRPGQNNYGYTF
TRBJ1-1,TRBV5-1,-,CASSRGTNTEAFF
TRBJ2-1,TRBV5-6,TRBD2,CASSLGWGTSTYNEQFF
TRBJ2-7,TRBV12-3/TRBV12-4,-,CASSKPGRVPQEQYF
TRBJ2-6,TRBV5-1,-,CASSSRRISGANVLTF
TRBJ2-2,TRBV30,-,CAWGDTGELFF
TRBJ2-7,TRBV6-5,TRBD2,CASSYSRLAGAEEQYF
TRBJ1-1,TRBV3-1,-,CASSPQGLGTEAFF
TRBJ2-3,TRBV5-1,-,CAVRRDPSTDTQYF
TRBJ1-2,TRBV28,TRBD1,CASSPPGQGAWGYTF
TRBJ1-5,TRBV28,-,CASTIPPGNQPQHF
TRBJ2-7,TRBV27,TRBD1,CASSLGTAGTGSYEQYF
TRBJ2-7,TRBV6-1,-,CASTRKTVSYEQYF
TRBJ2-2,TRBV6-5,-,CASSYHGTRTGELFF
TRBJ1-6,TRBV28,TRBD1,CASSFDRGGSPLHF
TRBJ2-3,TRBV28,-,CASKRGLAGQYF
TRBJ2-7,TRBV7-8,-,CASSLENGPYEQYF
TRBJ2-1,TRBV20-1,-,CSAREPTRRIYNEQFF